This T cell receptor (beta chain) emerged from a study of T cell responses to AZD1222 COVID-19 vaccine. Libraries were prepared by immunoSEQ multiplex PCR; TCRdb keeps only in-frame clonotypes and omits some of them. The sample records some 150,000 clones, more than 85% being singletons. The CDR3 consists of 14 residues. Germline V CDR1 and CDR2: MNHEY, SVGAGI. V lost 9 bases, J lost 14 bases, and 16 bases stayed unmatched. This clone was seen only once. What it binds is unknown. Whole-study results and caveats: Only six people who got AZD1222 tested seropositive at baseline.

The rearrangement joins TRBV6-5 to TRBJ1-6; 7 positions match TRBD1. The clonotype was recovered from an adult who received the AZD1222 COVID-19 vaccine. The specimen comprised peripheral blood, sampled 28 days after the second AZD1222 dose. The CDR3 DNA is TGTGCCAGTTCAGCCGGGACAGCTAGTCTAACCCTCCACTTT. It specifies CASSAGTASLTLHF.